This T cell receptor (beta chain) was sequenced during a study of neurological immune-mediated disorders. Study results and limitations: Expanded clones shared no CDR3 amino acid sequences across subjects, suggesting private repertoires in all groups. In HTLV-1-associated myelopathy, TCR clonal expansion was greatest, whereas multiple sclerosis had the least, falling below healthy controls.

Per germline, CDR1 SGHTA and CDR2 FQGNSA. The V gene lost 6 bases and the J gene lost 0 bases, with 15 bases spanning the gap. This CDR3 is built from 15 residues. In this sample, this clonotype turned up many times. Its antigen is not identified. Using its own MiXCR run on the 5' RACE reads, TCRdb lists one record per CDR3 protein. The sample carries about 49,000 distinct CDR3 sequences, roughly 8.3% recorded once. Time point given: longitudinal time-point 3. A blood bank in Maryland, USA, provided the volunteers who served as healthy controls. The chain joins TRBV7-2 to TRBJ2-7; D is possibly TRBD1 (6 bases). Sequencing was performed on PBMCs. This receptor was identified in a woman in her thirties or forties in good health. CDR3 protein: CASSRARDNSYEQYF. The CDR3 bases are TGTGCCAGCAGTCGAGCCCGGGACAACTCCTACGAGCAGTACTTC.